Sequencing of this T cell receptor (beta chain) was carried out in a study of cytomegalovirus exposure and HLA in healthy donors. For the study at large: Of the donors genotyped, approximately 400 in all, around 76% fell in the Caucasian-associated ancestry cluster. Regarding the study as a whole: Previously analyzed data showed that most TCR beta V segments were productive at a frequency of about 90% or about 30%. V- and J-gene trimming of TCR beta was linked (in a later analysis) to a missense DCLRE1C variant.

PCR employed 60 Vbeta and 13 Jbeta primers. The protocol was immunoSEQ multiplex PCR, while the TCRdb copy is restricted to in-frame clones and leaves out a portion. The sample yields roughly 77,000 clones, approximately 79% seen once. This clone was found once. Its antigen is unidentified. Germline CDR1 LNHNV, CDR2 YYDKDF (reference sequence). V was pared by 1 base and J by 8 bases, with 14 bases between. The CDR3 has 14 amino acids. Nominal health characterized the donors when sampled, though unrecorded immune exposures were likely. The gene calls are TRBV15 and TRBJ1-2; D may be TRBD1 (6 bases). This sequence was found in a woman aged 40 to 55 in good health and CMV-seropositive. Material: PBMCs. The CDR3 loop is CATSRGQDKWGYTF. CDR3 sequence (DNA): TGTGCCACCAGCAGAGGACAGGATAAGTGGGGCTACACCTTC.